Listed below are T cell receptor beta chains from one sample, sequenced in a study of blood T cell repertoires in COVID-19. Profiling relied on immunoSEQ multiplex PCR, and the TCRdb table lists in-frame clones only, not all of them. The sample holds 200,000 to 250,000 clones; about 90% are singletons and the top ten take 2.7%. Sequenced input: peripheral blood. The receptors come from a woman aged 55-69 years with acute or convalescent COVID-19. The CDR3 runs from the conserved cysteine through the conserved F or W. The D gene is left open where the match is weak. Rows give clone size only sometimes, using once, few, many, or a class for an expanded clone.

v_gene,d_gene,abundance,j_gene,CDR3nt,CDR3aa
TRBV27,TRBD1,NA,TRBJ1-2,TGTGCCAGCAGTTCCTTGACAGGGAGCTATGGCTACACCTTC,CASSSLTGSYGYTF
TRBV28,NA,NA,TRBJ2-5,TGTGCCAGCAGTTTCCCGGGGAAAGAGACCCAGTACTTC,CASSFPGKETQYF
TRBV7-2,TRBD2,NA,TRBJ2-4,TGTGCCAGCAGCTTAGGGACTAGCGGGGGGGCCGTCGACAAAAACATTCAGTACTTC,CASSLGTSGGAVDKNIQYF
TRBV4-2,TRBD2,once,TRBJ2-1,TGTGCCAGCAGCCAAGGAACGGGACTAGTTGGGCATGAGCAGTTCTTC,CASSQGTGLVGHEQFF
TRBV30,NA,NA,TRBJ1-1,TGTGCCTGGGTCCGATGGGGCCAGAACACTGAAGCTTTCTTT,CAWVRWGQNTEAFF
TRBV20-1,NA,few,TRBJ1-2,TGCAGTGCTAGTCTAAGCGCAGTAGGCTATGGCTACACCTTC,CSASLSAVGYGYTF
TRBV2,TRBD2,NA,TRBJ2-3,TGTGCCAGCAGTGAGACTAGCGGGAGAAAAGATACGCAGTATTTT,CASSETSGRKDTQYF
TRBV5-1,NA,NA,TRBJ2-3,TGCGCCAGCAGCACTAGCAGTAGGACAGATACGCAGTATTTT,CASSTSSRTDTQYF
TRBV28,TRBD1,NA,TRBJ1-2,TGTGCCAGCAGTTCTCGGACAGGTGCTAACTATGGCTACACCTTC,CASSSRTGANYGYTF
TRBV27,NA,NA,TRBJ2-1,TGTGCCAGCAGTTCGCCCGGGGGAAGCTCCTACAATGAGCAGTTCTTC,CASSSPGGSSYNEQFF
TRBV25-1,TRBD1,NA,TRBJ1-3,TGTGCCAGCAGAAGGGACAGCGTCCCCGGAAACACCATATATTTT,CASRRDSVPGNTIYF
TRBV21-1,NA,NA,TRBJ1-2,TGTGCCAGTTCGACAGGGGTCTATGGCTACACCTTC,CASSTGVYGYTF
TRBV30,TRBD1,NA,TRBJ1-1,TGTGCCTGGAGTGTACGAGGGACAGGGGGGACTGAAGCTTTCTTT,CAWSVRGTGGTEAFF
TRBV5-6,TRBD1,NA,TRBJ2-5,TGTGCCAGCAGCTTGAAGACAGGGCTAGGGGAGACCCAGTACTTC,CASSLKTGLGETQYF